This TCR beta chain was captured by sequencing in a study of cytomegalovirus exposure and HLA in healthy donors. This PCR relied on a set of 60 Vbeta primers and 13 Jbeta primers. Measured with immunoSEQ multiplex PCR; TCRdb has only the in-frame clones, and not every one. The table records some 61,000 clones, approximately 75% of them present only once. As for this clone: Its matching antigen is unknown.

Regarding the study as a whole: In a later analysis, at a false discovery rate of 0.05, 17,000 or so TCR beta sequences matched HLA alleles.

Germline assignment: CDR1 SEHNR and CDR2 FQNEAQ (reference sequence). There are 13 residues in the CDR3. V gave up 3 bases and J gave up 1 base, with 6 bases separating them. The gene calls are TRBV7-9 and TRBJ1-1; unclear D gene. This TCR was recovered from a human donor in good health. Sequences were obtained from PBMCs. The CDR3 nucleotides read TGTGCCAGCAGCTTGCGATCGAACACTGAAGCTTTCTTT. Its translation: CASSLRSNTEAFF.